This T cell receptor (beta chain) was identified in a study of blood T cell repertoires in COVID-19. Across the whole study: Some COVID-19 samples were acute and others convalescent; all came from the United States, Italy and Spain.

Trimming shortened V by 4 bases and J by 8 bases, and 18 bases separated the two germline ends. This CDR3 has 14 residues. CDR1 is SGHRS and CDR2 is YFSETQ in the germline V gene. TCRdb keeps only in-frame clones here, not all; method: immunoSEQ multiplex PCR. This table holds over 130,000 clones, roughly 80% found once. The sequenced sample was peripheral blood. The chain employs TRBV5-1 and TRBJ1-2, with a possible D match to TRBD1 (5 bases). This receptor was taken from a woman aged 45-65 years with active or convalescent COVID-19. CDR3: CASSAQGGVEGYTF. The CDR3 DNA reads TGCGCCAGCAGCGCCCAGGGAGGGGTGGAAGGCTACACCTTC.